This T cell receptor (beta chain) was documented in a study of lymphopenia after photon versus proton radiotherapy. Overall study results and limits: Only patients who died were analyzed for survival; proton advantage is unproven. In patients who died, overall survival fell as post-nadir TCR diversity dropped more. Relative stability marked proton patients; photon patients lost diversity and naive cells. After the lymphocyte nadir, photon-treated repertoires showed oligoclonal expansion, especially of CD8+ Temra cells.

Produced via immunoSEQ multiplex PCR; TCRdb's table is partial and in-frame only. The table includes around 23,000 clones, 85% to 95% detected once. As concerns this clone: Its antigen is not known.

From germline, CDR1 is SGHAT and CDR2 FQNNGV. V lost 1 base, J lost 2 bases, and 13 bases lay in between. The CDR3 sequence is 16 residues long. The sequencing here drew on peripheral blood, taken from a patient treated with proton-based radiotherapy. This receptor was identified in a woman aged 70-85 years with pancreatic cancer. Some clones in this sample may be carry-over from other donors' samples. The genes are TRBV11-2 and TRBJ2-3, with D maybe TRBD2 (6 bases). The CDR3 region is CASSLGLARYTDTQYF. The DNA of the CDR3 is TGTGCCAGCAGCTTAGGGCTAGCGAGATACACAGATACGCAGTATTTT.